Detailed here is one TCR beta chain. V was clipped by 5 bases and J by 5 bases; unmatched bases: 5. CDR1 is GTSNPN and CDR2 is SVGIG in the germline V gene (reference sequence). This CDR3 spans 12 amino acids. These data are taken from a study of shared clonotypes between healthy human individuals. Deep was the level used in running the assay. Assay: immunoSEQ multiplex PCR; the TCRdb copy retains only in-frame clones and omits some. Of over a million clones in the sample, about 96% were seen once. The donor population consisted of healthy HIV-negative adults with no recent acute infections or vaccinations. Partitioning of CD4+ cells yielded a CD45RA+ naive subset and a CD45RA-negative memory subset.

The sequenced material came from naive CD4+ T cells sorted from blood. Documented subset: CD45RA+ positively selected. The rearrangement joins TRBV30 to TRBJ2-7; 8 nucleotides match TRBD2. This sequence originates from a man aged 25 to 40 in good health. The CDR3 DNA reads TGTGCCTGGTCAGCGGGAGTGAACGAGCAGTACTTC. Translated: CAWSAGVNEQYF.